These 7 T cell receptor beta chains were sequenced from one sample in a study of T cell responses to AZD1222 COVID-19 vaccine. The assay was immunoSEQ multiplex PCR, and TCRdb's table has in-frame clones only and misses some. The sample has 150,000 to 200,000 clones; roughly 92% are singletons. The input for sequencing was peripheral blood, taken 28 days after the second AZD1222 dose. The origin of the receptors is an adult who received the AZD1222 COVID-19 vaccine.

The chain carries TRBV18 and TRBJ1-2; a weak D match, TRBD1 (6 bases). From germline, CDR1 is KGHSH and CDR2 LQKENI. The CDR3 totals 17 residues. V was clipped by 6 bases and J by 4 bases, with 24 bases between them. CDR3 loop: CASSGLSGGGVSYGYTF. The CDR3, as DNA: TGTGCCAGCTCCGGTCTAAGTGGCGGGGGCGTCAGCTATGGCTACACCTTC.

The genes are TRBV19 and TRBJ1-5, with 7 bases fitting TRBD1. The trim removed 3 bases at V and 5 bases at J, leaving 4 bases unmatched. Germline CDR1 LNHDA, CDR2 SQIVND (reference sequence). The CDR3 loop spans 14 amino acids. The CDR3 sequence: CASSIPDRDQPQHF. CDR3 DNA: TGTGCCAGTAGTATTCCCGACAGGGATCAGCCCCAGCATTTT.

The chain recombines TRBV6-1 with TRBJ2-7; a weak D match, TRBD1 (5 bases). CDR1 MNHNS and CDR2 SASEGT come from the germline V gene. Trimming took 1 base from V and 8 from J, leaving 12 bases between them. The CDR3 loop spans 13 amino acids. CDR3 in DNA: TGTGCCAGCAGTGAAGGGAAGGGGAAGCAGCAGTACTTC. It encodes CASSEGKGKQQYF.

The chain employs TRBV7-9 and TRBJ2-2; D is undetermined. V lost 3 bases and J lost 5, with 7 bases in between. The CDR3 covers 13 residues. Germline CDR1 is SEHNR and CDR2 is FQNEAQ (reference sequence). CDR3 nucleotides: TGTGCCAGCAGCTTGAGACATACCGGGGAGCTGTTTTTT. This codes for CASSLRHTGELFF.

This clone came up once. As DNA, the CDR3 is TGTGCCAGCAGTAAGAGGGCCGGGACCCCCCCTTCTTACGAGCAGTACTTC. Protein: CASSKRAGTPPSYEQYF. J is TRBJ2-7 and V is TRBV27, with D perhaps given as TRBD1 or TRBD2 (5 bases each). The germline CDR1 and CDR2 sequences are MNHEY and SMNVEV (reference sequence). This CDR3 region has 17 residues. Trimming cost V 5 bases and J 4 bases, with 24 bases left between them.

CDR3 sequence: CASKGQSNQPQHF. CDR3 in DNA: TGTGCCAGCAAAGGACAGTCCAATCAGCCCCAGCATTTT. The chain couples TRBV2 to TRBJ1-5, with a weak D call TRBD1 (6 bases). The V gene lost 7 bases and the J gene lost 3 bases, with 10 bases spanning the gap. The germline gives CDR1 SNHLY, CDR2 FYNNEI. This CDR3 spans 13 amino acids.

This chain uses TRBV3-1 (or the pseudogene TRBV3-2) with TRBJ2-2; 7 bases are shared with TRBD2. The junction had 12 bases not matched to a gene; V was cut back by 2 bases and J by 6 bases. The CDR3 has 17 amino acids. Germline V CDR1 and CDR2: LGHDT, YNNKEL (reference sequence). CDR3 sequence: CASSQFRGRALAGELFF. As DNA, the CDR3 is TGTGCCAGCAGCCAATTCCGTGGGAGGGCCCTCGCCGGGGAGCTGTTTTTT.